This passage covers 31 T cell receptor beta chains from one sample sequenced in a study of blood T cell repertoires in COVID-19. TCRdb's copy holds only in-frame clones and misses some; the assay was immunoSEQ multiplex PCR. The table shows 50,000 or so clones, with roughly 89% occurring only once. What was sequenced was peripheral blood. Receptors originate from a human donor in a cohort sampled during active COVID-19.

The chain joins TRBV29-1 to TRBJ2-3, with a tentative D call TRBD2 (8 bases). Per the germline V gene, CDR1 is SQVTM and CDR2 is ANQGSEA. V was pared by 7 bases and J by 6 bases, with 17 bases between. The CDR3 spans 13 residues. The CDR3, as DNA: TGCAGCGGGGACAGCGGGAGTGGGGATACGCAGTATTTT. It yields the protein CSGDSGSGDTQYF.

This sequence joins TRBV29-1 and TRBJ2-5; perhaps TRBD2 as D (5 bases). CDR3 length: 15 amino acids. Deletions cut 2 bases from V and 4 bases from J, with 17 bases between. In germline, CDR1 is SQVTM, CDR2 ANQGSEA. CDR3 sequence (DNA): TGCAGCGTTGAAATACGGGGTGGGCTGGGAGAGACCCAGTACTTC. Translation: CSVEIRGGLGETQYF.

V gene TRBV5-1 combines with J gene TRBJ2-5; D is unresolved. The CDR3 is 13 amino acids. The V end was cut by 1 base, the J end by 2 bases, with 6 bases between. Germline loops: CDR1 SGHRS, CDR2 YFSETQ. CDR3 loop: CASSLYSQETQYF. The CDR3 DNA reads as TGCGCCAGCAGCTTGTATTCTCAAGAGACCCAGTACTTC.

The J gene is TRBJ1-3, the V gene TRBV28; the D gene is possibly TRBD1 (6 bases). The CDR3 has 14 residues. V dropped 7 bases and J dropped 0 bases, with 10 bases sitting between them. Germline V gene data show CDR1 as MDHEN and CDR2 as SYDVKM. The CDR3 DNA sequence: TGTGCCAGCACAGGGGTGAACTCTGGAAACACCATATATTTT. Protein sequence: CASTGVNSGNTIYF.

The gene calls are TRBV29-1 and TRBJ1-2, with D maybe TRBD1 (5 bases). The germline gives CDR1 SQVTM, CDR2 ANQGSEA. This CDR3 comprises 12 residues. The V end was cut by 3 bases, the J end by 8 bases, with 13 bases between. CDR3: CSVDGGGEGYTF. CDR3 DNA: TGCAGCGTTGATGGTGGAGGGGAGGGCTACACCTTC. The variable domain in full, completed from reference TRBV29-1 and TRBJ1-2, reads SAVISQKPSRDICQRGTSLTIQCQVDSQVTMMFWYRQQPGQSLTLIATANQGSEATYESGFVIDKFPISRPNLTFSTLTVSNMSPEDSSIYLCSVDGGGEGYTFGSGTRLTVV.

The chain is built from TRBV5-1 and TRBJ2-3, with TRBD2 identical over 7 bases. The CDR3 totals 14 residues. Germline V gene lookup returns CDR1 SGHRS and CDR2 YFSETQ. J lost 2 bases, V lost 4 bases, and 4 bases had no gene match. CDR3 sequence: CASSLERDTDTQYF. The CDR3 DNA reads as TGCGCCAGCAGCCTGGAGCGGGACACAGATACGCAGTATTTT.

This chain connects TRBV15 to TRBJ1-5, with 9 bases fitting TRBD1. After removal of 3 bases from V and 7 bases from J, the junction contained 13 bases not matched to a gene. This CDR3 contains 17 residues. Germline V gene lookup returns CDR1 LNHNV and CDR2 YYDKDF (reference sequence). CDR3: CATSRNSRTGARQPQHF. CDR3 nucleotides: TGTGCCACCAGCAGGAATTCTCGGACAGGGGCTCGGCAGCCCCAGCATTTT. Combining the CDR3 with reference TRBV15 and TRBJ1-5 gives the whole variable domain DAMVIQNPRYQVTQFGKPVTLSCSQTLNHNVMYWYQQKSSQAPKLLFHYYDKDFNNEADTPDNFQSRRPNTSFCFLDIRSPGLGDTAMYLCATSRNSRTGARQPQHFGDGTRLSIL.

This clone turned up a few times. V usage is TRBV19 and J usage is TRBJ2-3; 10 nucleotides match TRBD2. V was clipped by 3 bases and J by 5 bases; unmatched bases: 8. The CDR3 sequence is 16 residues long. Germline V gives CDR1 LNHDA, CDR2 SQIVND (reference sequence). The DNA of the CDR3 is TGTGCCAGTAGTATGATGGAGCGGGGGGGAGTAGATACGCAGTATTTT. It yields the protein CASSMMERGGVDTQYF.

The V gene is TRBV11-2, the J gene TRBJ2-1, with 8 bases lining up with TRBD2. The V gene's germline CDR1 is SGHAT and CDR2 FQNNGV. CDR3 length: 16 residues. The V and J ends lost 4 bases and 1 base, in that order; junction bases with no gene match: 6. Written as DNA, the CDR3 is TGTGCCAGCAGCTCAAAAGCGGGAGTTTCCTACAATGAGCAGTTCTTC. It codes for CASSSKAGVSYNEQFF.

The chain has TRBV3-1 (or the pseudogene TRBV3-2) and TRBJ1-2; 11 nucleotides align to TRBD1. With 5 bases clipped from V and 4 bases from J, the junction kept 6 bases outside the gene matches. CDR1 and CDR2 from the germline V gene are LGHDT and YNNKEL (reference sequence). This CDR3 has 15 residues. CDR3 residues: CASSKGQGGGYGYTF. As DNA, the CDR3 is TGTGCCAGCAGCAAGGGACAGGGGGGTGGCTATGGCTACACCTTC.

The V and J genes are TRBV28 and TRBJ2-2, with TRBD2 as a possible D gene (5 bases). The V end lost 5 bases, the J end lost 0 bases, and 16 bases lay between the germline ends. The V gene's germline CDR1 is MDHEN and CDR2 SYDVKM. CDR3 length equals 17 residues. DNA for the CDR3: TGTGCCAGCAGTCCCCTCCGAGGGAATCCGAACACCGGGGAGCTGTTTTTT. Amino acids: CASSPLRGNPNTGELFF.

The chain is built from TRBV7-8 and TRBJ2-3, with D tentatively TRBD1 (5 bases). CDR3 length: 12 residues. Germline V gene data show CDR1 as SGHVS and CDR2 as FQNEAQ. V shed 5 bases and J shed 5 bases, with 8 bases lying between them. The CDR3 reads CASSPQGDTQYF. As DNA, the CDR3 is TGTGCCAGCAGCCCCCAGGGAGATACGCAGTATTTT.

The gene calls are TRBV7-9 and TRBJ2-5; D possibly corresponds to TRBD1 (5 bases). Trimming took 2 bases from V and 3 from J, leaving 16 bases between them. The germline V gene encodes CDR1 SEHNR and CDR2 FQNEAQ (reference sequence). This CDR3 is built from 16 residues. CDR3 coding DNA: TGTGCCAGCAGCTTAACTCTGGCGGCAGGGAAAGAGACCCAGTACTTC. It is translated as CASSLTLAAGKETQYF. Drawing the rest from reference TRBV7-9 and TRBJ2-5, the complete variable domain is DTGVSQNPRHKITKRGQNVTFRCDPISEHNRLYWYRQTLGQGPEFLTYFQNEAQLEKSRLLSDRFSAERPKGSFSTLEIQRTEQGDSAMYLCASSLTLAAGKETQYFGPGTRLLVL.

This clone appeared once. This chain joins TRBV6-5 and TRBJ2-7, with D unclear. In germline, CDR1 is MNHEY, CDR2 SVGAGI. The CDR3 covers 13 residues. Trimming pared 6 bases from V and 5 bases from J, leaving 14 bases between. The chain's CDR3 is CASRHRSTNEQYV. The CDR3 coding sequence is TGTGCCAGCAGGCACCGGTCAACCAACGAGCAGTACGTC.

The genes are TRBV30 and TRBJ2-7, with D possibly TRBD1 on 5 matching bases. CDR3 length equals 14 residues. Germline V gene lookup returns CDR1 GTSNPN and CDR2 SVGIG (reference sequence). Trimming removed 1 base from V and 7 bases from J, with 17 bases in between. DNA for the CDR3: TGTGCCTGGAGTGGGGGCCTTAACGGGCGTGAGCAGTACTTC. This encodes CAWSGGLNGREQYF.

The V call is TRBV11-3, the J call TRBJ2-3; 8 nucleotides match TRBD2. The germline V gene has CDR1 SGHNT and CDR2 YENEEA. V dropped 5 bases and J dropped 4; count of bases not matched to a gene: 8. CDR3 size: 15 residues. CDR3 coding DNA: TGTGCCAGCAGCCCCCGGGAGGGGGTGGCAGATACGCAGTATTTT. Encoded protein: CASSPREGVADTQYF. Filled out from reference TRBV11-3 and TRBJ2-3, the complete variable domain reads EAGVVQSPRYKIIEKKQPVAFWCNPISGHNTLYWYLQNLGQGPELLIRYENEEAVDDSQLPKDRFSAERLKGVDSTLKIQPAELGDSAVYLCASSPREGVADTQYFGPGTRLTVL.

The chain employs TRBV7-6 and TRBJ2-7; tentatively, D is TRBD1 (5 bases). The CDR3 contains 14 residues. Looked up from germline, CDR1 is SGHVS and CDR2 is FNYEAQ. Trimming cost V 0 bases and J 2 bases, with 8 bases left between them. The CDR3, as DNA: TGTGCCAGCAGCTTAGCGGACATTACCTACGAGCAGTACTTC. Translation: CASSLADITYEQYF.

The chain uses TRBV6-4 and TRBJ2-2; D is perhaps TRBD2 (5 bases). Germline CDR1 MRHNA, CDR2 SNTAGT. V was pared by 8 bases and J by 5 bases, with 12 bases between. This CDR3 contains 13 residues. CDR3 in amino acids: CASGNTGTGELFF. In DNA, the CDR3 is TGTGCCAGCGGCAACACGGGGACCGGGGAGCTGTTTTTT.

This clone was observed at least ten times. The J gene is TRBJ1-4, the V gene TRBV11-2, with 10 bases identical to TRBD1. The V gene's germline CDR1 is SGHAT and CDR2 FQNNGV. This CDR3 comprises 14 residues. Trimming at V came to 3 bases and at J to 8 bases, leaving 3 bases not matched to a gene. CDR3 coding DNA: TGTGCCAGCAGCTTCGGGACAGGGGACGAAAAACTGTTTTTT. Translated: CASSFGTGDEKLFF.

The chain is built from TRBV7-3 and TRBJ2-6; TRBD2 agrees at 14 bases. J gave up 0 bases and V 5 bases, and 6 bases lay outside the gene matches. CDR1 is SGHTA, CDR2 FQGTGA, per germline. The CDR3 is 19 residues long. In nucleotides, the CDR3 is TGTGCCAGCAGCGCGACTAGCGGGGGGGCCACCTCTGGGGCCAACGTCCTGACTTTC. Its protein product is CASSATSGGATSGANVLTF.

The rearrangement links TRBV3-1 (or the pseudogene TRBV3-2) to TRBJ2-5; a possible D gene is TRBD1 (5 bases). V shed 1 base and J shed 5 bases, with 14 bases lying between them. Germline V CDR1 and CDR2: LGHDT, YNNKEL (reference sequence). This CDR3 region has 15 residues. In DNA, the CDR3 is TGTGCCAGCAGCCAAGTAGGGGTGCGCTCGGAGACCCAGTACTTC. The encoded protein is CASSQVGVRSETQYF.

V gene TRBV5-1 combines with J gene TRBJ2-5, with 16 bases identical to TRBD2. Germline V gives CDR1 SGHRS, CDR2 YFSETQ. The CDR3 sequence is 18 residues long. V lost 3 bases to trimming and J lost 2 bases; unmatched junction nucleotides: 7. The CDR3 nucleotides read TGCGCCAGCAGCTCGGGACTAGCGGGGGGGATCGGTCAAGAGACCCAGTACTTC. It specifies CASSSGLAGGIGQETQYF. Drawing the rest from reference TRBV5-1 and TRBJ2-5, the complete variable domain is KAGVTQTPRYLIKTRGQQVTLSCSPISGHRSVSWYQQTPGQGLQFLFEYFSETQRNKGNFPGRFSGRQFSNSRSEMNVSTLELGDSALYLCASSSGLAGGIGQETQYFGPGTRLLVL.

The genes are TRBV11-2 and TRBJ2-5, with TRBD1 as a possible D gene (8 bases). V dropped 0 bases and J dropped 6 bases, with 17 bases sitting between them. Germline assignment: CDR1 SGHAT and CDR2 FQNNGV. The CDR3 totals 16 residues. The CDR3 DNA reads as TGTGCCAGCAGCTTAGAGAACAGGGGGGGACAAAAGACCCAGTACTTC. This translates into CASSLENRGGQKTQYF.

The chain combines TRBV2 with TRBJ1-5; 9 bases match TRBD1. The CDR3 length is 13 residues. V shed 6 bases and J 6 bases; nucleotides not matched to a gene: 3. Germline V lookup: CDR1 SNHLY, CDR2 FYNNEI. The CDR3 protein is CASRGDRAQPQHF. As DNA, the CDR3 is TGTGCCAGCAGGGGGGACAGGGCTCAGCCCCAGCATTTT.

The gene calls are TRBV25-1 and TRBJ2-6, with D perhaps matching TRBD1 (6 bases). Trimming cost V 2 bases and J 2 bases, with 7 bases left between them. Germline CDR1 and CDR2: MGHDK and SYGVNS. This CDR3 has 15 amino acids. Here the CDR3 reads CASSENRAGANVLTF. DNA for the CDR3: TGTGCCAGCAGTGAAAACAGGGCTGGGGCCAACGTCCTGACTTTC. The entire variable domain, with the rest obtained from reference TRBV25-1 and TRBJ2-6, is as follows: EADIYQTPRYLVIGTGKKITLECSQTMGHDKMYWYQQDPGMELHLIHYSYGVNSTEKGDLSSESTVSRIRTEHFPLTLESARPSHTSQYLCASSENRAGANVLTFGAGSRLTVL.

V gene TRBV5-6 combines with J gene TRBJ2-7; no reliable D call. CDR1 and CDR2 from the germline V gene are SGHDT and YYEEEE. The CDR3 length is 12 residues. V was clipped by 4 bases and J by 7 bases, with 12 bases between them. CDR3 sequence reads: CASSLLGLEQYV. CDR3 sequence (DNA): TGTGCCAGCAGCCTGCTGGGCCTGGAGCAGTACGTC.

The chain is built from TRBV6-5 and TRBJ2-7; D perhaps matches TRBD2 (6 bases). Per germline, CDR1 MNHEY and CDR2 SVGAGI. The CDR3 totals 13 residues. Trimming pared 6 bases from V and 6 bases from J, leaving 15 bases between. In nucleotides, the CDR3 is TGTGCCAGCAGGAAAGAGCGGGCCAGCGAGCAGTACGTC. Translated, it gives CASRKERASEQYV.

V and J are TRBV5-1 and TRBJ2-7, with D perhaps TRBD1 (6 bases). Per the germline V gene, CDR1 is SGHRS and CDR2 is YFSETQ. The CDR3 spans 8 residues. The CDR3 spells CASSFRGV. The CDR3 coding sequence is TGCGCCAGCAGCTTTAGGGGGGTC.

This chain connects TRBV12-5 to TRBJ2-1, with 9 bases aligning to TRBD2. The length of the CDR3 is 15 residues. CDR1 and CDR2 from the germline V gene are LGHNT and FRNRAP. V dropped 10 bases and J dropped 4; count of bases not matched to a gene: 11. CDR3 in DNA: TGTGCTACTTCTAGCGGGATAGGGGTTTACAATGAGCAGTTCTTC. This sequence encodes CATSSGIGVYNEQFF.

The rearrangement links TRBV6-5 to TRBJ1-2; 10 bases line up with TRBD1. The CDR3 has 13 residues. The germline CDR1 and CDR2 sequences are MNHEY and SVGAGI. J lost 6 bases, V lost 6 bases, and 4 bases had no gene match. CDR3 sequence (DNA): TGTGCCAGCAGCCTCGGACAGGGGGATGGCTACACCTTC. Translated: CASSLGQGDGYTF.

This rearrangement joins TRBV20-1 to TRBJ1-5; D unclear. In germline, CDR1 is DFQATT, CDR2 SNEGSKA (reference sequence). This CDR3 contains 12 residues. V shed 3 bases and J shed 6 bases, with 9 bases lying between them. For the CDR3, the DNA is TGCAGTGCTAGTAGAGGAGGTCAGCCCCAGCATTTT. Translation gives CSASRGGQPQHF.